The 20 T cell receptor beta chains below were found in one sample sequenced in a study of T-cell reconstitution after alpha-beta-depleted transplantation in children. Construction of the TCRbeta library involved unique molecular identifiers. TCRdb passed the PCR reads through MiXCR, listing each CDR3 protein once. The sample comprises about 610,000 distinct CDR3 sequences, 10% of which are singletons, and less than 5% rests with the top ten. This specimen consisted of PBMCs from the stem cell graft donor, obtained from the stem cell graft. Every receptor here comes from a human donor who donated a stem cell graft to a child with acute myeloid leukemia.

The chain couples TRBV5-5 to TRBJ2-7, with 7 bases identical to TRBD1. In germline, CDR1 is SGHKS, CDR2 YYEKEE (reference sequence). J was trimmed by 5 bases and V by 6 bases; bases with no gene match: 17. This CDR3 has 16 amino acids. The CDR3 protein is CASITTPGQTIHEQYF. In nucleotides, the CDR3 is TGTGCCAGCATCACTACACCGGGACAGACTATCCACGAGCAGTACTTC.

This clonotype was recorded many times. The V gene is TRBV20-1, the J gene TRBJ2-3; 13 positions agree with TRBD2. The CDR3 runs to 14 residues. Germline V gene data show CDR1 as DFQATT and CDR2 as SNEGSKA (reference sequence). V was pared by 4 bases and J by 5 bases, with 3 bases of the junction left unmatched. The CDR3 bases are TGCAGTGCTATGGGACTAGCGGGAAGAGATACGCAGTATTTT. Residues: CSAMGLAGRDTQYF.

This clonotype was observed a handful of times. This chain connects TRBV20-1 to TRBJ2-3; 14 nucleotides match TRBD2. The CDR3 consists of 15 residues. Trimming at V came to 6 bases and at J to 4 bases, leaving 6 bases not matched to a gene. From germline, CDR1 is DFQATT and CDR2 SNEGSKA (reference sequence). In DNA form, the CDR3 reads TGCAGTGCATCAGGACTAGCGGGAGGATCAGATACGCAGTATTTT. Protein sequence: CSASGLAGGSDTQYF.

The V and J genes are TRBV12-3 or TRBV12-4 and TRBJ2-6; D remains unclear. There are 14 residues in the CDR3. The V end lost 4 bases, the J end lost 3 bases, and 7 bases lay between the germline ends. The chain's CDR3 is CASSSPVGANVLTF. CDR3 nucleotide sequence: TGTGCCAGCAGTTCCCCTGTTGGGGCCAACGTCCTGACTTTC.

The CDR3 region has the DNA TGTGCCAGCAGTTTGTCCAGGGGTTTAGGGAACATTCAGTACTTC. Encoded protein: CASSLSRGLGNIQYF. J is TRBJ2-4 and V is TRBV27, with D possibly TRBD1 on 6 matching bases. Germline V gene lookup returns CDR1 MNHEY and CDR2 SMNVEV (reference sequence). The CDR3 spans 15 residues. Trimming removed 3 bases from V and 7 bases from J, with 16 bases in between.

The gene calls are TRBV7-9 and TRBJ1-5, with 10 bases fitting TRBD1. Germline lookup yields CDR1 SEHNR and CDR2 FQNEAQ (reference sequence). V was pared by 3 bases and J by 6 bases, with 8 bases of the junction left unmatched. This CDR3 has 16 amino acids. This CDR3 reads CASSFAAGQGSQPQHF. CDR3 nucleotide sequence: TGTGCCAGCAGCTTCGCCGCGGGACAGGGGAGTCAGCCCCAGCATTTT.

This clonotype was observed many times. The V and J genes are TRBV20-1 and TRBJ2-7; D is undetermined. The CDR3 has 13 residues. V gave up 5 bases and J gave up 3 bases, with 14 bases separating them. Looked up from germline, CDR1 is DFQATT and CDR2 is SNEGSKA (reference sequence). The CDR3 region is CSAPTPKSYEQYF. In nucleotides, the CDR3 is TGCAGTGCTCCCACCCCTAAGAGCTACGAGCAGTACTTC.

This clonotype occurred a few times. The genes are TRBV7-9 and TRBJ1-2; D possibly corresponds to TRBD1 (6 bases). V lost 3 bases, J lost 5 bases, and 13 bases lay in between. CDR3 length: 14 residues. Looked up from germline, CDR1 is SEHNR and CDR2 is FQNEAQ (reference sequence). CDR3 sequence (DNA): TGTGCCAGCAGCTTGGATAGGGGGGTGTATGGCTACACCTTC. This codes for CASSLDRGVYGYTF.

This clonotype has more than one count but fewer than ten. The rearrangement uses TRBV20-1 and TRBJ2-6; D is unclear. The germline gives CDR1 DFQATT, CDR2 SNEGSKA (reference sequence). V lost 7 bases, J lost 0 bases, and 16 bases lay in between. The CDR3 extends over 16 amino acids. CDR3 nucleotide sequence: TGCAGTGGCCTTCGCGACATGAGCTCTGGGGCCAACGTCCTGACTTTC. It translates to CSGLRDMSSGANVLTF.

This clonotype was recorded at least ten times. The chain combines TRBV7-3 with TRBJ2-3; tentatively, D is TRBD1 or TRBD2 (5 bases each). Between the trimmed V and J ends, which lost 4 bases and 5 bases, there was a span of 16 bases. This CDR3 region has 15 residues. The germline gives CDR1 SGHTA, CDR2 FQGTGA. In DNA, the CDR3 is TGTGCCAGCAGCTCCCAAGGGACGTTTTTAGATACGCAGTATTTT. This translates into CASSSQGTFLDTQYF.

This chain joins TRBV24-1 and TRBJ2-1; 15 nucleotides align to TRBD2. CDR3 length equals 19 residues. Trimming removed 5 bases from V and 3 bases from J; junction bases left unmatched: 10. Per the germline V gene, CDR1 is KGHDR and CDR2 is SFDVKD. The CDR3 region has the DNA TGTGCCACCAGTGGGACTAGCGGGAGGGGACCGATGAGCTACAATGAGCAGTTCTTC. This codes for CATSGTSGRGPMSYNEQFF.

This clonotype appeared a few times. The CDR3 protein is CASSSASVPNTQYF. The CDR3 bases are TGTGCCAGCAGCTCCGCCTCCGTTCCTAATACGCAGTATTTT. The chain recombines TRBV7-2 with TRBJ2-3; D unclear. Trimming shortened V by 4 bases and J by 7 bases, and 15 bases separated the two germline ends. In germline, CDR1 is SGHTA, CDR2 FQGNSA. This CDR3 has 14 amino acids. The variable domain in full, with the rest retrieved from reference TRBV7-2 and TRBJ2-3, is GAGVSQSPSNKVTEKGKDVELRCDPISGHTALYWYRQSLGQGLEFLIYFQGNSAPDKSGLPSDRFSAERTGGSVSTLTIQRTQQEDSAVYLCASSSASVPNTQYFGPGTRLTVL.

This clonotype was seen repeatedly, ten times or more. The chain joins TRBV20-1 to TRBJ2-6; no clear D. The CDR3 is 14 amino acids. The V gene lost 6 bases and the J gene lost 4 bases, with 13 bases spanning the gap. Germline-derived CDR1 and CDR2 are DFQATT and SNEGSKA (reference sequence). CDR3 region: CSASPHGGANVLTF. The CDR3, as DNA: TGCAGTGCATCACCGCACGGCGGGGCCAACGTCCTGACTTTC.

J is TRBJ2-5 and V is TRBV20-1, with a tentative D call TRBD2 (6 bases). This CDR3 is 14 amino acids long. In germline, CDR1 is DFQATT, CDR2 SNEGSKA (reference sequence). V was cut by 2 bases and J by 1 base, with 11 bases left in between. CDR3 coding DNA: TGCAGTGCTAGACAGGGTAGCGGCCAAGAGACCCAGTACTTC. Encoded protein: CSARQGSGQETQYF.

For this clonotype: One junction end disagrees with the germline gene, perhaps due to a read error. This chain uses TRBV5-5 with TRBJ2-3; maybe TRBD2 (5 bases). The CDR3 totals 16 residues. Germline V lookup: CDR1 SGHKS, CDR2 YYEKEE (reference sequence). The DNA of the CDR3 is TGTGCCAGCAGCTTGGTTACCGCGGCGGGCACAGATAAGCAGTATTTT. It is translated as CASSLVTAAGTDKQYF.

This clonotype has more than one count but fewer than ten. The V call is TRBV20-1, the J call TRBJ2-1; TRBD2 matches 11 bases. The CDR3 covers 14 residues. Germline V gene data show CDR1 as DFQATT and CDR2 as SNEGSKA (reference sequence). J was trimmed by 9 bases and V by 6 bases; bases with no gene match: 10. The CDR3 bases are TGCAGTGCCACCACCGGGACTAGCGGCTCTGAGCAGTTCTTC. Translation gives CSATTGTSGSEQFF.

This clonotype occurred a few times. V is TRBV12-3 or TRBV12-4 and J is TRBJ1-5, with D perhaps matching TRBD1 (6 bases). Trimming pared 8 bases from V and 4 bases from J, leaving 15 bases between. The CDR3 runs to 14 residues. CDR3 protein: CASSLGGENQPQHF. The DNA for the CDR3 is TGTGCCAGCTCCTTGGGGGGCGAGAATCAGCCCCAGCATTTT.

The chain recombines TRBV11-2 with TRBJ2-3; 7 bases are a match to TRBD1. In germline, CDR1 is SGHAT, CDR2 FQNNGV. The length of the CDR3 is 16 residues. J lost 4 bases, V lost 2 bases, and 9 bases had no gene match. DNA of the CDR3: TGTGCCAGCAGCTTATGGGGCCGGGACAGCTCAGATACGCAGTATTTT. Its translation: CASSLWGRDSSDTQYF.

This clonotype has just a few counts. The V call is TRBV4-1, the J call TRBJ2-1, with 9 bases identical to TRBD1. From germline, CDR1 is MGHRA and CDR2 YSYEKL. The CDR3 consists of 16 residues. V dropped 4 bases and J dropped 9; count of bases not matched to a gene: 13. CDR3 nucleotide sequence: TGCGCCAGCAGCCTAGTACCCGGGACAGGGCTCGGTGAGCAGTTCTTC. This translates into CASSLVPGTGLGEQFF.

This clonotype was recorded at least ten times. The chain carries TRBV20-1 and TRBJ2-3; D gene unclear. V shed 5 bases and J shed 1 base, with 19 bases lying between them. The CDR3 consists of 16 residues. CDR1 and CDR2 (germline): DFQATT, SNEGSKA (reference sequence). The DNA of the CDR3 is TGCAGTGCTCCACTCTTCGGGCCTGGGGGCACAGATACGCAGTATTTT. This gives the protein CSAPLFGPGGTDTQYF.